The 3 T cell receptor beta chains below come from one sample, sequenced in a study of response to subunit inactivated influenza vaccine. TCRdb independently ran MiXCR on the RT-PCR reads; one entry per CDR3 protein. Here the sample spans roughly 550,000 distinct CDR3 sequences, 20% to 25% being singletons. The sample was also reused in another study, on T cells expressing NK-cell markers. According to that study: It was by 5'RACE template switching with UMIs that TCR beta cDNA was made.

Sequencing used CD4+ T cells sorted from PBMCs, obtained about 11 days after vaccination. The receptors were gathered from a man aged 50 or older who received an inactivated influenza vaccine.

This sequence joins TRBV2 and TRBJ2-3; D is uncertain. Looked up from germline, CDR1 is SNHLY and CDR2 is FYNNEI. The CDR3 has 16 residues. Between the trimmed V and J ends, which lost 3 bases and 1 base, there was a span of 14 bases. In DNA form, the CDR3 reads TGTGCCAGCAGTGATTGGGTATCTTTCGGCACAGATACGCAGTATTTT. This sequence encodes CASSDWVSFGTDTQYF.

This clonotype was seen repeatedly, ten times or more. V and J are TRBV7-2 and TRBJ2-3, with 7 positions matching TRBD1. Germline CDR1 is SGHTA and CDR2 is FQGNSA. This CDR3 comprises 15 residues. Trimming at V came to 5 bases and at J to 0 bases, leaving 5 bases not matched to a gene. CDR3 amino acids: CASSRGTVSTDTQYF. The CDR3, as DNA: TGTGCCAGCAGCAGAGGGACAGTGAGCACAGATACGCAGTATTTT.

The rearrangement uses TRBV6-1 and TRBJ2-7; TRBD1 matches 10 bases. Germline CDR1 MNHNS, CDR2 SASEGT. The length of the CDR3 is 14 residues. V dropped 6 bases and J dropped 3; count of bases not matched to a gene: 5. The CDR3 reads CASRRTGGRYEQYF. The CDR3 coding sequence is TGTGCCAGCAGGAGGACAGGGGGTCGCTACGAGCAGTACTTC.